Detailed here is one T cell receptor (beta chain). Authors' processing steps: Using reference gene primer amplification, nucleated cell counts were estimated. Here immunoSEQ multiplex PCR was the method, and the copy in TCRdb shows in-frame clones only, minus some. V, J and clone size derive from that table, while D and trimming were established from the DNA sequence. The repertoire holds about 260,000 clones, with 85% as singletons. Unmatched junction bases numbered 6, after V lost 6 bases and J lost 4 bases. CDR3 size: 14 residues. In germline, CDR1 is MDHEN, CDR2 SYDVKM. This entry belongs to a study of blood T cell repertoires in COVID-19. Overall study: Collection of acute and convalescent COVID-19 samples took place in the United States, Italy and Spain. From T cells, B-cell-depleted T cells, or PBMCs came the material, which was cDNA or gDNA.

The sequencing sample was made of peripheral blood. This clonotype was sampled from a human donor in a cohort sampled during active COVID-19. This chain connects TRBV28 to TRBJ2-1; 7 nucleotides agree with TRBD2. The CDR3 region is CASSLSGLYNEQFF. The DNA of the CDR3 is TGTGCCAGCAGCCTTAGCGGGCTATACAATGAGCAGTTCTTC.